This T cell receptor beta chain was sequenced for a study of T cells in Graves' hyperthyroidism and ophthalmopathy. Overall study context: Sampling of peripheral blood happened at initial diagnosis, prior to any treatment.

The study's findings and limits: The blood repertoire included most of the expanded thyroid clonotypes above 0.001.

It was RNA transcripts that yielded the amplified TCR beta CDR3 regions. Researchers ran a first-round RT-PCR on the TCR CDR3 using the HTBI primer set. TCRdb re-analysed the multiplex PCR reads in MiXCR, keeping a single row per CDR3 protein. The sample yields around 520,000 distinct CDR3 sequences, 13% to 15% seen once. This clonotype was counted between two and nine times. Its matching antigen is unknown. Being one base from a much bigger clone, this may be a read error. Stability of Graves' hyperthyroidism was defined as absent ophthalmopathy progression within 18 months. Patients between 18 and 65 years old had hyperthyroidism, newly diagnosed and lasting under 2 months. This CDR3 contains 14 residues. CDR1 is SNHLY, CDR2 FYNNEI, per germline. Trimming stripped 7 bases from V and 0 bases from J, with 12 bases between.

The clonotype comes from a woman aged 18 to 35 with Graves' hyperthyroidism. The J gene is TRBJ1-2, the V gene TRBV2; D is ambiguous. Specimen: blood. CDR3 in amino acids: CASKKQTSNYGYTF. The DNA of the CDR3 is TGTGCCAGCAAGAAGCAGACTTCTAACTATGGCTACACCTTC.